A selection of T cell receptor beta chains follows, all from one sample in a study of cytomegalovirus exposure and HLA in healthy donors. Generated by immunoSEQ multiplex PCR, the TCRdb table keeps only in-frame clones and is missing some. The table lists about 38,000 clones, about 93% of them singletons, with more than 2.5% in the top ten. Sequencing was performed on PBMCs. These receptors originate from a man between 18 and 35 years old in good health and CMV-seronegative. Each CDR3 is given with its conserved first and last residue. The D gene is left open where the match is weak. Some rows mark clone size as missing; the rest say once, few, many or name a class of expanded clone.

CAWSVLIAGGPGTQYF,TGTGCCTGGAGTGTACTAATAGCGGGGGGTCCCGGGACCCAGTACTTC,.,TRBJ2-5,TRBV30,TRBD2
CASSPRVQGFDQPQHF,TGTGCCAGCTCACCTAGGGTCCAGGGCTTCGATCAGCCCCAGCATTTT,once,TRBJ1-5,TRBV18,.
CASTRNGLAGGTDTQYF,TGTGCCAGTACCCGAAACGGACTAGCGGGAGGGACAGATACGCAGTATTTT,.,TRBJ2-3,TRBV19,TRBD2
CASGERSKQFF,TGTGCCAGCGGGGAGCGTTCCAAGCAGTTCTTC,once,TRBJ2-1,TRBV6-5,.
CASSPSGRALHEQFF,TGTGCCAGCAGCCCTAGCGGGAGGGCCCTTCATGAGCAGTTCTTC,.,TRBJ2-1,TRBV9,TRBD2
CASSPRGLNTEAFF,TGTGCCAGCAGTCCCAGGGGGTTGAACACTGAAGCTTTCTTT,.,TRBJ1-1,TRBV27,TRBD1
CASSPQGSSTGELFF,TGTGCCAGCTCACCACAGGGGTCCAGCACCGGGGAGCTGTTTTTT,.,TRBJ2-2,TRBV18,.
CASSTTSGGGETQYF,TGTGCCAGCAGCACGACTAGCGGGGGAGGGGAGACCCAGTACTTC,.,TRBJ2-5,TRBV11-2,TRBD2
CASRRLDSEQYF,TGTGCCAGCCGACGGCTGGACAGCGAGCAGTACTTC,.,TRBJ2-7,TRBV7-9,.
CASSPSPETQYF,TGTGCCAGCTCACCATCTCCGGAGACCCAGTACTTC,.,TRBJ2-5,TRBV18,.
CASSEAGRGEQFF,TGCGCCAGCAGTGAAGCGGGCCGGGGTGAGCAGTTCTTC,.,TRBJ2-1,TRBV10-1,.
CASSRDRAHYGYTF,TGTGCCAGCAGCAGGGACAGGGCTCACTATGGCTACACCTTC,once,TRBJ1-2,TRBV5-6,TRBD1
CASTLTGLNSPLHF,TGTGCCAGTACCCTGACAGGCCTCAATTCACCCCTCCACTTT,.,TRBJ1-6,TRBV2,.
CAWSQEGDNQPQHF,TGTGCCTGGAGCCAGGAGGGAGATAATCAGCCCCAGCATTTT,.,TRBJ1-5,TRBV30,.
CASSYLGSASTDTQYF,TGTGCCAGCAGTTACCTTGGCAGCGCTAGCACAGATACGCAGTATTTT,.,TRBJ2-3,TRBV6-5,.
CASSQGERDTRNTEAFF,TGCGCCAGCAGCCAAGGGGAGAGGGACACCCGGAACACTGAAGCTTTCTTT,.,TRBJ1-1,TRBV4-1,.
CASSPTGESAAEAFF,TGTGCCAGCAGCCCCACAGGTGAATCGGCCGCTGAAGCTTTCTTT,.,TRBJ1-1,TRBV7-2,.
CASSVPGQGGHEQYF,TGCGCCAGCAGTGTACCGGGACAGGGGGGACACGAGCAGTACTTC,.,TRBJ2-7,TRBV10-1,TRBD1
CASSLALNYGYTF,TGCGCCAGCAGCTTGGCCCTAAACTATGGCTACACCTTC,once,TRBJ1-2,TRBV5-1,.
CASTGQSTDTQYF,TGTGCCTCTACGGGACAGTCCACAGATACGCAGTATTTT,.,TRBJ2-3,TRBV30,TRBD1
CASSLSPRTDTQYF,TGTGCCAGCAGCTTATCCCCGAGGACAGATACGCAGTATTTT,once,TRBJ2-3,TRBV11-2,.
CASSPTGDSNQPQHF,TGCGCCAGCAGCCCCACAGGAGATAGCAATCAGCCCCAGCATTTT,.,TRBJ1-5,TRBV5-1,.
CASSRKTGDLGETQYF,TGTGCCAGCTCACGGAAGACAGGGGACCTTGGGGAGACCCAGTACTTC,.,TRBJ2-5,TRBV18,TRBD1
CASSPGQTSYGYTF,TGTGCCAGCAGCCCGGGACAGACGTCCTATGGCTACACCTTC,few,TRBJ1-2,TRBV5-4,TRBD1
CASAVQAGRTDTQYF,TGCGCCAGCGCCGTGCAGGCGGGACGCACAGATACGCAGTATTTT,few,TRBJ2-3,TRBV5-1,.
CATSRGFPSGGASNEQFF,TGTGCCACCAGCAGAGGATTTCCGAGCGGGGGGGCTTCCAATGAGCAGTTCTTC,.,TRBJ2-1,TRBV15,TRBD2
CASPALIGGGVDSPLHF,TGTGCCAGCCCCGCCCTGATTGGGGGGGGCGTCGATTCACCCCTCCACTTT,.,TRBJ1-6,TRBV11-3,.
CASSEAGPQETQYF,TGTGCCAGCAGCGAAGCGGGGCCCCAAGAGACCCAGTACTTC,.,TRBJ2-5,TRBV9,TRBD2
CASSLAEDTIYF,TGTGCCAGCAGCTTAGCGGAGGACACCATATATTTT,.,TRBJ1-3,TRBV7-8,.
CASSEQGRNTEAFF,TGTGCCAGCAGTGAACAGGGGAGGAACACTGAAGCTTTCTTT,.,TRBJ1-1,TRBV6-4,TRBD1
CASSLGGTGGEGTEAFF,TGTGCCAGCAGCTTAGGAGGGACAGGGGGAGAGGGAACTGAAGCTTTCTTT,.,TRBJ1-1,TRBV11-2,TRBD1
CASSIVRSNYGYTF,TGTGCCAGTAGTATAGTTAGGAGCAACTATGGCTACACCTTC,.,TRBJ1-2,TRBV19,.
CASSSGLAGVGTGELFF,TGTGCCAGCAGCTCGGGACTAGCGGGAGTCGGCACCGGGGAGCTGTTTTTT,once,TRBJ2-2,TRBV13,TRBD2
CASSQEERLAGEQFF,TGCGCCAGCAGCCAAGAAGAGAGGCTAGCGGGTGAGCAGTTCTTC,.,TRBJ2-1,TRBV4-1,TRBD2
CASSVQTGTRTNNEQFF,TGTGCCAGCAGCGTCCAGACCGGGACACGGACCAACAATGAGCAGTTCTTC,.,TRBJ2-1,TRBV9,.
CASSGTSYEQYF,TGTGCCAGCAGTGGGACTAGCTACGAGCAGTACTTC,medium-sized,TRBJ2-7,TRBV6-4,TRBD2
CASRPEDNFNEQFF,TGTGCCAGCAGGCCGGAGGATAACTTTAATGAGCAGTTCTTC,.,TRBJ2-1,TRBV7-9,.
CASSLGGEMNTEAFF,TGTGCCAGCTCATTAGGCGGGGAAATGAACACTGAAGCTTTCTTT,once,TRBJ1-1,TRBV18,.
CASRTVPTSYEQYF,TGTGCCAGCCGAACGGTCCCGACTTCCTACGAGCAGTACTTC,.,TRBJ2-7,TRBV18,.
CASRQGGGGNQPQHF,TGTGCCAGCAGACAGGGCGGGGGCGGCAATCAGCCCCAGCATTTT,.,TRBJ1-5,TRBV6-5,.
CASSFEGNTEAFF,TGTGCCAGCAGTTTCGAGGGGAACACTGAAGCTTTCTTT,.,TRBJ1-1,TRBV27,.
CAWSVRRGDTQYF,TGTGCCTGGAGTGTACGTCGAGGAGATACGCAGTATTTT,.,TRBJ2-3,TRBV30,.
CASSLVWAGEGEQYF,TGTGCCAGCAGCTTAGTGTGGGCCGGGGAGGGCGAGCAGTACTTC,once,TRBJ2-7,TRBV7-9,TRBD2
CASSMTGDNNSPLHF,TGTGCCAGCAGTATGACAGGGGATAATAATTCACCCCTCCACTTT,.,TRBJ1-6,TRBV6-4,TRBD1
CASSPTGVSGANVLTF,TGTGCCAGCAGCCCAACAGGGGTATCTGGGGCCAACGTCCTGACTTTC,once,TRBJ2-6,TRBV2,TRBD1
CASSSGQYMNTEAFF,TGTGCCAGCAGCTCAGGACAGTACATGAACACTGAAGCTTTCTTT,.,TRBJ1-1,TRBV7-6,.
CAWSTSGTEAFF,.,once,TRBJ1-1,TRBV30,.
CASSEVRTGGNEQFF,TGTGCCAGCAGTGAAGTGAGGACAGGGGGTAATGAGCAGTTCTTC,.,TRBJ2-1,TRBV2,TRBD1
CAWSRGLSGANVLTF,TGTGCCTGGAGTAGGGGCCTCTCTGGGGCCAACGTCCTGACTTTC,.,TRBJ2-6,TRBV30,.
CARGRGNTIYF,TGTGCCAGGGGGCGGGGAAACACCATATATTTT,.,TRBJ1-3,TRBV19,.
CASSDSLATSTDTQYF,TGTGCCAGCAGTGACTCCCTAGCGACTAGCACAGATACGCAGTATTTT,.,TRBJ2-3,TRBV6-4,.
CASSEGQEYEQYF,TGTGCCAGCAGTGAAGGTCAAGAGTACGAGCAGTACTTC,.,TRBJ2-7,TRBV2,.
CASSPRQAGNTIYF,TGTGCCAGCAGCCCCAGACAGGCGGGAAACACCATATATTTT,.,TRBJ1-3,TRBV7-9,.
CASSVGASETQYF,TGTGCCAGCAGCGTAGGGGCATCAGAGACCCAGTACTTC,.,TRBJ2-5,TRBV9,.
CAWTEGRLAADTQYF,TGTGCCTGGACCGAAGGGCGGCTAGCCGCCGATACGCAGTATTTT,.,TRBJ2-3,TRBV30,.